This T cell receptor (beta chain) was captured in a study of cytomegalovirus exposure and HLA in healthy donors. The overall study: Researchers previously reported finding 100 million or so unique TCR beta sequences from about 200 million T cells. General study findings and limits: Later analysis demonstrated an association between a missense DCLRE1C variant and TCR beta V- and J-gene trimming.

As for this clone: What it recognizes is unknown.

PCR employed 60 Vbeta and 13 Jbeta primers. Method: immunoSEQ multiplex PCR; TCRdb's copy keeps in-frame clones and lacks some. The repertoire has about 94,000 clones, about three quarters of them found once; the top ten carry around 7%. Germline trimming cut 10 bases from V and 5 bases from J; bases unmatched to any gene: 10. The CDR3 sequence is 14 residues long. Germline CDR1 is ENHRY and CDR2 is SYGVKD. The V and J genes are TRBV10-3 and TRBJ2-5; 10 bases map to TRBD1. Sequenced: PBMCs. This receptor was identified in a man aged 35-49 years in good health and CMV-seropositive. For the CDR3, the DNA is TGTGCCAGCTCCGATGGGACAGGGGTGGAGACCCAGTACTTC. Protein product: CASSDGTGVETQYF.